The rows below give T cell receptor beta chains drawn from one sample of a study of T cells in localized non-small cell lung cancer. Clones were read by immunoSEQ multiplex PCR, and TCRdb kept only the in-frame ones, dropping some. The data contain roughly 2,600 clones, less than 30% of them singletons. The specimen comprised lung tumor tissue, sampled before any cancer treatment. The receptor set was obtained from a woman aged 35 to 70 with stage III lung adenocarcinoma. Each CDR3 is given with its conserved first and last residue. The order of the fields is CDR3 DNA, CDR3 protein, V gene, J gene, clone size, D gene, CDR3 length. A D gene is named only where the DNA matches it firmly. The size of a clone is reported for some rows only, either as once, few or many, or as a class for expanded clones.

DNA: TGTGCCAGCAGCCCCCAAGGGGGGAGTAGCACCGGGGAGCTGTTTTTT
CDR3: CASSPQGGSSTGELFF
V: TRBV9
J: TRBJ2-2
size: few
D: -
length: 16

DNA: TGTGCCAGCAGTCTTACCGGGGACAGGGCAACGCAGTATTTT
CDR3: CASSLTGDRATQYF
V: TRBV6-8
J: TRBJ2-3
size: few
D: TRBD1
length: 14

DNA: TGCGCCAGCAGCCAAGATATCCCCCTTCTACCGCCCCAGCATTTT
CDR3: CASSQDIPLLPPQHF
V: TRBV5-1
J: TRBJ1-5
size: -
D: -
length: 15

DNA: TGTGCCAGCAGCAGGGTGGGTAGCTATGGCTACACCTTC
CDR3: CASSRVGSYGYTF
V: TRBV6-8
J: TRBJ1-2
size: -
D: -
length: 13

DNA: TGTGCCAGCAGCCAGGCGGGGGGCAGGAACACTGAAGCTTTCTTT
CDR3: CASSQAGGRNTEAFF
V: TRBV14
J: TRBJ1-1
size: few
D: -
length: 15

DNA: TGTGCCAGCAGCGTTCGGGGGGGTTTCTACAATGAGCAGTTCTTC
CDR3: CASSVRGGFYNEQFF
V: TRBV2
J: TRBJ2-1
size: few
D: TRBD2
length: 15

DNA: TGTGCCAGCCCGAGACAGGGGCGGCGTGAAAAACTGTTTTTT
CDR3: CASPRQGRREKLFF
V: TRBV10-3
J: TRBJ1-4
size: medium-sized
D: TRBD1
length: 14

DNA: TGCGCCAGCAGCTTTGAAGCGACCCCTAATTACGAGCAGTACTTC
CDR3: CASSFEATPNYEQYF
V: TRBV5-1
J: TRBJ2-7
size: -
D: -
length: 15

DNA: TGCGCCAGCAGCATGGACAGGGTAGCCACTGAAGCTTTCTTT
CDR3: CASSMDRVATEAFF
V: TRBV5-1
J: TRBJ1-1
size: -
D: TRBD1
length: 14

DNA: TGTGCCAGCAGTGCAGCCACAGGGGGCTTAGGCTACACCTTC
CDR3: CASSAATGGLGYTF
V: TRBV25-1
J: TRBJ1-2
size: once
D: TRBD1
length: 14

DNA: TGTGCCAGCAGTTTATCGAGACTAGCGGGAGTGAGTGGCACCGGGGAGCTGTTTTTT
CDR3: CASSLSRLAGVSGTGELFF
V: TRBV28
J: TRBJ2-2
size: few
D: TRBD2
length: 19

DNA: TGTGCCAGCAGCTTAGGGGGACGGAGCCAGGGTAATGAAAAACTGTTTTTT
CDR3: CASSLGGRSQGNEKLFF
V: TRBV11-3
J: TRBJ1-4
size: few
D: -
length: 17

DNA: TGTGCCAGCAGCTTACAGGGGAAAGGCACAGATACGCAGTATTTT
CDR3: CASSLQGKGTDTQYF
V: TRBV11-3
J: TRBJ2-3
size: medium-sized
D: -
length: 15

DNA: TGTGCCAGCAGTTTCCCGGGACAGGGGACCCGGCCGTACTTC
CDR3: CASSFPGQGTRPYF
V: TRBV6-8
J: TRBJ2-7
size: medium-sized
D: TRBD1
length: 14

DNA: TGCAGTGTGGGGGCAGTTCCCTACGAGCAGTACTTC
CDR3: CSVGAVPYEQYF
V: TRBV29-1
J: TRBJ2-7
size: -
D: -
length: 12

DNA: TGTGCCAGCAGCCCGTATGGCGGCGGGAGGTCGAATGAGCAGTTCTTC
CDR3: CASSPYGGGRSNEQFF
V: TRBV11-3
J: TRBJ2-1
size: medium-sized
D: TRBD2
length: 16

DNA: TGTGCCATCAGTGAGTCGGGGGCGCCGAGATACAATGAGCAGTTCTTC
CDR3: CAISESGAPRYNEQFF
V: TRBV10-3
J: TRBJ2-1
size: -
D: -
length: 16

DNA: TGTGCCAGCAGGGTAACAAGGAGCCTGGGAGATTACGAGCAGTTCTTC
CDR3: CASRVTRSLGDYEQFF
V: TRBV9
J: TRBJ2-1
size: few
D: -
length: 16

DNA: TGTGCTAGTGGGCGCTCGGGACAGGCTGATGCTGGTTTCTTT
CDR3: CASGRSGQADAGFF
V: TRBV12-5
J: TRBJ1-1
size: -
D: TRBD1
length: 14

DNA: TGTGCCAGCAGTGAAGCGGTCGCACCTGGAAACACCATATATTTT
CDR3: CASSEAVAPGNTIYF
V: TRBV6-1
J: TRBJ1-3
size: -
D: -
length: 15

DNA: TGTGCCAGCAGAGGGGTCGGCACCGGGGAGCTGTTTTTT
CDR3: CASRGVGTGELFF
V: TRBV14
J: TRBJ2-2
size: -
D: -
length: 13

DNA: TGTGCCAGCAGCTTGGCCGAACTAGCGGGGGGCCCCAATGAGCAGTTCTTC
CDR3: CASSLAELAGGPNEQFF
V: TRBV11-3
J: TRBJ2-1
size: -
D: TRBD2
length: 17

DNA: TGTGCCAGCAGTTACTTGGGTTTAGGGGAAGCTTTCTTT
CDR3: CASSYLGLGEAFF
V: TRBV6-8
J: TRBJ1-1
size: -
D: -
length: 13

DNA: TGTGCCAGTAGTATTGGGACTGGGACCGGGGAGCTGTTTTTT
CDR3: CASSIGTGTGELFF
V: TRBV19
J: TRBJ2-2
size: -
D: -
length: 14

DNA: TGTGCCAGCAGCTCGGAGCGGGATCAGGGTGAAAAACTGTTTTTT
CDR3: CASSSERDQGEKLFF
V: TRBV11-3
J: TRBJ1-4
size: few
D: -
length: 15

DNA: TGTGCCAGCAGTTTAAGGAACACTGAAGCTTTCTTT
CDR3: CASSLRNTEAFF
V: TRBV28
J: TRBJ1-1
size: -
D: -
length: 12

DNA: TGTGCCAGCTCCCCCGTCGGGACTAATGAAAAACTGTTTTTT
CDR3: CASSPVGTNEKLFF
V: TRBV18
J: TRBJ1-4
size: few
D: -
length: 14

DNA: TGTGCCAGCATCCCCGGGAGACAGTCCAACACTGAAGCTTTCTTT
CDR3: CASIPGRQSNTEAFF
V: TRBV25-1
J: TRBJ1-1
size: -
D: -
length: 15

DNA: TGTGCCAGCTCACCGCCCGGGACAGGGGCCAAAAACATTCAGTACTTC
CDR3: CASSPPGTGAKNIQYF
V: TRBV18
J: TRBJ2-4
size: -
D: TRBD1
length: 16

DNA: TGTGCCAGCGCCTCAGGGGTCTATGAAAAACTGTTTTTT
CDR3: CASASGVYEKLFF
V: TRBV19
J: TRBJ1-4
size: medium-sized
D: -
length: 13

DNA: TGTGCCAGCAGTGTCCGGACAGGGATCACTGAAGCTTTCTTT
CDR3: CASSVRTGITEAFF
V: TRBV6-8
J: TRBJ1-1
size: -
D: TRBD1
length: 14

DNA: TGTGCCAGCAGCTTAGGGGGGACAGGGGTGAGGGTGACTAATGAAAAACTGTTTTTT
CDR3: CASSLGGTGVRVTNEKLFF
V: TRBV11-3
J: TRBJ1-4
size: -
D: TRBD1
length: 19